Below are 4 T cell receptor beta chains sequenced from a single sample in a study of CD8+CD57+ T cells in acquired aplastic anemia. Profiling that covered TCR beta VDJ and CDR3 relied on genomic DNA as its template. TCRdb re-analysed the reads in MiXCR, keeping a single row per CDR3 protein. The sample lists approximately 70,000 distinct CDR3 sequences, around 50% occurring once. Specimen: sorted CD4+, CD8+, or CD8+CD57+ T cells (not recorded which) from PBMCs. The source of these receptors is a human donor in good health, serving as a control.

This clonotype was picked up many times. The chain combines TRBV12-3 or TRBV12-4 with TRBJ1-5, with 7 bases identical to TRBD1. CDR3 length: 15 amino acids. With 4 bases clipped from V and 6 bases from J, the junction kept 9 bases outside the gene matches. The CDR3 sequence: CASSSQGGEGQPQHF. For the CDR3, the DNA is TGTGCCAGCAGTTCTCAAGGGGGCGAGGGTCAGCCCCAGCATTTT.

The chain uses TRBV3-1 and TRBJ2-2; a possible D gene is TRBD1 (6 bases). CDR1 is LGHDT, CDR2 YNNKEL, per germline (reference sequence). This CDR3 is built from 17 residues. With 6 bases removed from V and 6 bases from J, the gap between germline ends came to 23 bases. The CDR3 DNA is TGTGCCAGCAGTCCATTAGGGGGACGGATTGCTCCCGGGGAGCTGTTTTTT. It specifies CASSPLGGRIAPGELFF.

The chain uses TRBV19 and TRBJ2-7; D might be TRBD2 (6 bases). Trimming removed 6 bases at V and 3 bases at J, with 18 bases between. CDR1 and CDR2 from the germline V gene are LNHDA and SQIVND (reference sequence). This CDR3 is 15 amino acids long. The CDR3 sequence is CASSPAAGSLYEQYF. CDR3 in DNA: TGTGCCAGTAGCCCTGCGGCGGGGTCCCTCTACGAGCAGTACTTC.

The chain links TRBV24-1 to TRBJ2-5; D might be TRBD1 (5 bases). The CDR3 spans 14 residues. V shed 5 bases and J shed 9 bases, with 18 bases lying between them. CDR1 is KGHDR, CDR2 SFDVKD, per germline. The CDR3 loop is CATSAQDSNQPQYF. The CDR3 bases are TGTGCCACCAGTGCACAGGATAGCAATCAGCCCCAGTACTTC.